This T cell receptor beta chain is from a study of T cells in Graves' hyperthyroidism and ophthalmopathy (dated by TCRdb to about 2019). For the wider study: Peripheral blood samples were taken at initial diagnosis, before any treatment was given. The study also compared thyroid tissue and blood T-cell repertoires from more than five Graves' hyperthyroidism patients. To identify distinguishing TCR V-J signatures, a discovery cohort of 90 to 100 patients was used, comprising 43 with Graves' ophthalmopathy and around 57 with stable Graves' hyperthyroidism. The roughly 90 discovery patients were divided at random into training and test sets in a 7:3 ratio. After sampling, hyperthyroidism patients received methimazole starting at 30 mg daily, and ophthalmopathy patients received high-dose intravenous methylprednisolone. An independent validation cohort of fewer than 20 hyperthyroidism patients and about 16 patients who later progressed to ophthalmopathy tested prospective prediction of ophthalmopathy. The paper describes TCR Vbeta CDR3 sequencing of around 140 peripheral blood samples, made up of 43 ophthalmopathy patients, approximately 73 hyperthyroidism patients and approximately 17 progressor patients. General study outcomes and caveats: Most expanded thyroid clonotypes (frequency above 0.001) were also detected in blood, suggesting blood repertoires may reflect thyroid immune responses. No statistical method was used to set the sample size in advance, and investigators knew the group allocation. In validation, the model predicted progression to ophthalmopathy with 55% to 71% sensitivity and 72% to 85% specificity, a median of approximately 6.5 months before onset. Ophthalmopathy was separated from stable hyperthyroidism by a 13 V-J signature model, with over 85% sensitivity and approximately 81% specificity obtained in cross-validation and 80%/75% obtained in testing.

Many counts were recorded for this clonotype. Its antigen has not been determined. The sample holds no much larger clone one base away, and base qualities are not on file. Amplification of TCR beta CDR3 regions was carried out from RNA transcripts. A first-round RT-PCR of the TCR CDR3 used the HTBI primer set with the Qiagen OneStep RT-PCR kit. Libraries were constructed in a second round of multiplex PCR, after which size selection and purification were carried out. Sequencing of the libraries was done on an Illumina HiSeq2000 using paired-end 100 bp reads. On the authors' methods: SOAPnuke was used to process the raw data, removing reads that contained adapters or uncalled bases, had a mean Phred below 15, or lacked an exact match to the constant primer or identifier. COPE v1.2.5 was used to merge the high-quality paired reads, and each unique nucleotide sequence was defined as a clonotype. MiTCR v1.1 was used to align the clonotypes against IMGT TRBV, TRBD and TRBJ reference segments. Only V-J combinations with frequency above 0.0001, covering approximately 99% of repertoires, were analysed. A TCS score was defined as the ratio between F50 (clonal expansion) and ExV (chaos), using BLOSUM62-based TCRdist between CDR3 peptides within each V-J. Welch's t-statistics and random forest reduced around 510 V-J features to about 13, which were used in a naive Bayes classifier (R e1071). TCRdb passed the public sequencing reads through fastp at Q25 and MiXCR, retaining productive beta sequences. All rows with the same CDR3 protein become a single entry with the most common DNA and genes. The V and J calls, along with clone size, are taken from TCRdb and not from the paper's own processing. A total of over 250,000 distinct CDR3 sequences appear in this sample, 15% to 20% of them only once. Roughly 50% of the sample belongs to the ten largest clones.

Ophthalmopathy patients had moderately to severely active disease, Clinical Activity Score of at least 3, NOSPECS grade of at least 4, and duration under 3 months. Any patient with an uncontrolled infection, another autoimmune disease, pregnancy or lactation was excluded. Diagnoses relied on clinical symptoms, serum thyroxine and TRAb, thyroid ultrasound and orbital computed tomography. PBMCs were isolated from 10 ml of fresh peripheral blood by Ficoll-Paque density gradient centrifugation. Total RNA was extracted using Trizol reagent, and RNA quality was assessed on an Agilent 2100 Bioanalyzer. Based on the germline V gene, the CDR1 and CDR2 sequences are SGHAT and FQNNGV. V trim: 6 bases; J trim: 9 bases; unmatched bases: 10. The CDR3 starts with the cysteine, ends with the phenylalanine, and has 14 residues. Only the CDR3 part of the read is kept: 42 bases, read in frame from the first base.

The receptor was isolated from a woman aged 55-69 years with Graves' ophthalmopathy. Sequencing used blood. Recombination connected TRBV11-2 to TRBJ1-1, with 10 bases matching TRBD1. CDR3 region: CASRNTGQGPKAFF. The base sequence is TGTGCCAGCAGGAATACGGGACAGGGGCCAAAAGCTTTCTTT.